The clone carrying this T cell receptor beta chain was detected a few times. Its antigen is not known. This CDR3 contains 15 residues. From germline, CDR1 is SGHAT and CDR2 FQNNGV. Trimming stripped 7 bases from V and 7 bases from J, with 17 bases between. Profiling relied on immunoSEQ multiplex PCR, and the TCRdb table lists in-frame clones only, not all of them. Among fewer than 200,000 clones listed, around 88% were seen once. The source of the sample is a study of T cell responses to AZD1222 COVID-19 vaccine. Findings and limits, study-wide: Possibly, clonal diversity was underestimated; donors were largely white British and included more females.

The sample consisted of peripheral blood, taken 28 days after the second AZD1222 dose. This receptor was identified in an adult who received the AZD1222 COVID-19 vaccine. The chain joins TRBV11-2 to TRBJ1-6; D gene unclear. CDR3 residues: CASIDTAGRNSPLHF. The CDR3 region has the DNA TGTGCCAGCATCGACACGGCAGGCCGAAATTCACCCCTCCACTTT.